The entry below describes one T cell receptor beta chain. This sample also contains other DNA sequences that code for the same CDR3. These data originate in a study of shared clonotypes between healthy human individuals. Naive CD8 cells comprised CD45RO-negative, CCR7-positively selected cells, excluding terminally differentiated effector memory CD45RA+ cells. The CDR3 has 13 residues. The V and J ends lost 1 base and 4 bases respectively, with 8 bases between them. The germline V gene has CDR1 LGHNA and CDR2 YSLEER. Sequenced by immunoSEQ multiplex PCR; TCRdb stores in-frame clones only, minus some. Of about 2,200,000 clones detected, around 93% appear once; the ten largest clones hold about 1.5%.

The J gene is TRBJ2-7, the V gene TRBV4-3; unclear D gene. The sequence was obtained from a man aged 18 to 29 in good health. Some clones in this sample may be carry-over from other donors' samples. Sequenced material: naive CD8+ T cells from PBMCs. The CDR3, as DNA: TGCGCCAGCAGCCAAGGTACGGATTACGAGCAGTACTTC. It translates to CASSQGTDYEQYF.